Listed here are 18 T cell receptor beta chains from one sample, sequenced in a study of early T cells in non-severe SARS-CoV-2 infection. In TCRdb, the 5' RACE reads were re-called with MiXCR into one record per CDR3 protein. The data contain about 79,000 distinct CDR3 sequences, approximately 13% of them singletons. The sequenced sample consisted of whole blood. These receptors were taken from an adult who was a healthcare worker with PCR-confirmed SARS-CoV-2 infection or an uninfected control (not recorded which).

This clonotype was observed at least ten times. The rearrangement uses TRBV5-1 and TRBJ2-1; maybe TRBD2 (5 bases). This CDR3 comprises 17 residues. Germline CDR1 is SGHRS and CDR2 is YFSETQ. The germline V and J ends were trimmed by 2 bases and 8 bases, with 23 bases remaining between them. The CDR3 nucleotides read TGCGCCAGCAGCTTCCTTCCCAGCGGAGATTCTCCTGATGAGCAGTTCTTC. Amino acid sequence: CASSFLPSGDSPDEQFF. Based on the CDR3 plus reference TRBV5-1 and TRBJ2-1, the full variable domain is KAGVTQTPRYLIKTRGQQVTLSCSPISGHRSVSWYQQTPGQGLQFLFEYFSETQRNKGNFPGRFSGRQFSNSRSEMNVSTLELGDSALYLCASSFLPSGDSPDEQFFGPGTRLTVL.

This clonotype was recorded a few times. The gene calls are TRBV28 and TRBJ1-2; D is unclear. Germline V gene data show CDR1 as MDHEN and CDR2 as SYDVKM. This CDR3 is built from 12 residues. The germline V and J ends were trimmed by 6 bases and 4 bases, with 9 bases remaining between them. CDR3 protein: CASRAPGYGYTF. CDR3 DNA sequence: TGTGCCAGCAGAGCACCCGGCTATGGCTACACCTTC.

This clonotype was found a few times. The V call is TRBV10-3, the J call TRBJ2-5; the D gene is possibly TRBD2 (6 bases). Trimming pared 6 bases from V and 5 bases from J, leaving 13 bases between. CDR1 and CDR2 from the germline V gene are ENHRY and SYGVKD. This CDR3 has 13 amino acids. Written as DNA, the CDR3 is TGTGCCATCAGGCCTATCGGAGGGGAGACCCAGTACTTC. Its protein is CAIRPIGGETQYF.

This chain joins TRBV5-1 and TRBJ2-7, with D perhaps TRBD1 (5 bases). This CDR3 is 14 amino acids long. V was clipped by 0 bases and J by 0 bases, with 7 bases between them. CDR1 is SGHRS, CDR2 YFSETQ, per germline. The CDR3 spells CASSLEGDSYEQYF. For the CDR3, the DNA is TGCGCCAGCAGCTTGGAAGGGGACTCCTACGAGCAGTACTTC.

This clonotype was recorded at least ten times. Here the CDR3 reads CSARIGTQYF. CDR3 coding DNA: TGCAGTGCTAGGATAGGGACGCAGTATTTT. The chain uses TRBV20-1 and TRBJ2-3; D unclear. Germline CDR1 and CDR2: DFQATT and SNEGSKA (reference sequence). CDR3 size: 10 residues. Trimming stripped 3 bases from V and 9 bases from J, with 7 bases between.

The gene calls are TRBV20-1 and TRBJ2-5; D may be TRBD2 (6 bases). The V gene's germline CDR1 is DFQATT and CDR2 SNEGSKA (reference sequence). The CDR3 contains 11 residues. V shed 6 bases and J shed 10 bases, with 15 bases lying between them. CDR3 coding DNA: TGCAGTGCCGCGCCGGGGAGGAACCAGTACTTC. This encodes CSAAPGRNQYF.

This clonotype was seen a handful of times. This chain connects TRBV20-1 to TRBJ1-5, with D hard to call. V gave up 6 bases and J gave up 9 bases, with 6 bases separating them. CDR1 and CDR2 from the germline V gene are DFQATT and SNEGSKA (reference sequence). The CDR3 contains 9 residues. The CDR3 loop is CSAPGPQHF. CDR3 nucleotide sequence: TGCAGTGCCCCTGGGCCCCAGCATTTT.

This clonotype occurred many times. V and J are TRBV20-1 and TRBJ2-7, with D perhaps matching TRBD1 or TRBD2 (5 bases each). Trimming removed 5 bases at V and 2 bases at J, with 16 bases between. From germline, CDR1 is DFQATT and CDR2 SNEGSKA (reference sequence). This CDR3 is 14 amino acids long. The CDR3 sequence: CSASQIGTTYEQYF. CDR3 in DNA: TGCAGTGCTTCACAGATAGGGACCACCTACGAGCAGTACTTC.

This clonotype was seen many times. One end of the junction does not line up with germline, which may come from a read error. J is TRBJ2-1 and V is TRBV5-4; 7 bases are shared with TRBD1. Germline values: CDR1 SGHNT, CDR2 YYREEE (reference sequence). This CDR3 comprises 15 residues. Here the CDR3 DNA reads TGTGCCAGCAGCTTGCCCCGACAGGGCGACAATGAACAGTTCTTC. This gives the protein CASSLPRQGDNEQFF.

The V and J genes are TRBV5-1 and TRBJ2-3, with D unresolved. CDR1 and CDR2 (germline): SGHRS, YFSETQ. This CDR3 contains 16 residues. Deletions cut 2 bases from V and 0 bases from J, with 13 bases between. The CDR3 loop reads CASSFPRVPSTDTQYF. In DNA, the CDR3 is TGCGCCAGCAGCTTCCCGCGCGTCCCTAGCACAGATACGCAGTATTTT.

The V and J genes are TRBV10-3 and TRBJ2-5; TRBD2 agrees at 10 bases. V was pared by 3 bases and J by 5 bases, with 9 bases of the junction left unmatched. Germline lookup yields CDR1 ENHRY and CDR2 SYGVKD. The CDR3 extends over 16 amino acids. The CDR3 coding sequence is TGTGCCATCAGTGACCGCAGCGGGAGGGCCGAGGAGACCCAGTACTTC. It yields the protein CAISDRSGRAEETQYF.

This clonotype showed up many times. The chain links TRBV25-1 to TRBJ1-1; a possible D gene is TRBD1 (5 bases). The V gene lost 2 bases and the J gene lost 0 bases, with 13 bases spanning the gap. CDR1 is MGHDK and CDR2 is SYGVNS in the germline V gene. This CDR3 is 16 amino acids long. The CDR3 DNA follows: TGTGCCAGCAGTGAAGGACGGACAAGTATGAACACTGAAGCTTTCTTT. Its protein is CASSEGRTSMNTEAFF.

In its sample, this clonotype was seen many times. V is TRBV28 and J is TRBJ2-3; 7 nucleotides match TRBD1. Losses at the gene ends were 2 bases for V and 6 bases for J; bases not matched to a gene: 8. This CDR3 spans 15 amino acids. Germline-derived CDR1 and CDR2 are MDHEN and SYDVKM. The CDR3 DNA follows: TGTGCCAGCAGTTTACCGACAGGGACCAGGGATACGCAGTATTTT. It specifies CASSLPTGTRDTQYF.

V is TRBV20-1 and J is TRBJ2-1; D ambiguous. The CDR3 consists of 10 residues. Germline CDR1 DFQATT, CDR2 SNEGSKA (reference sequence). With 8 bases removed from V and 8 bases from J, the gap between germline ends came to 10 bases. DNA of the CDR3: TGCAGTCCCCAAGCCCATGAGCAGTTCTTC. It is translated as CSPQAHEQFF.

This clonotype occurred many times. J is TRBJ1-2 and V is TRBV29-1; 7 bases match TRBD1. V lost 7 bases, J lost 1 base, and 9 bases stayed unmatched. This CDR3 spans 14 amino acids. The V gene's germline CDR1 is SQVTM and CDR2 ANQGSEA. CDR3 nucleotide sequence: TGCAGCGCCGACACAGGGACAGATAACTATGGCTACACCTTC. This codes for CSADTGTDNYGYTF.

The rearrangement joins TRBV30 to TRBJ1-2; D gene unclear. Germline CDR1 GTSNPN, CDR2 SVGIG (reference sequence). The CDR3 has 13 residues. The ends were cut back, 3 bases at V and 5 bases at J, with 13 bases in the middle. The DNA for the CDR3 is TGTGCCTGGAGGATATCGGCAGCGTATGGCTACACCTTC. Encoded protein: CAWRISAAYGYTF.

The chain links TRBV6-6 to TRBJ2-7, with 9 bases lining up with TRBD1. CDR1 and CDR2 (germline): MNHNY, SVGAGI (reference sequence). The ends lost 6 bases at V and 3 bases at J; junction bases unmatched: 9. This CDR3 has 15 residues. CDR3 sequence (DNA): TGTGCCAGCAGCCCCACCGGGACAGGGTTCTACGAGCAGTACTTC. Residues: CASSPTGTGFYEQYF.

This clonotype occurred many times. CDR3 sequence: CATSDFREKQFF. The CDR3 DNA sequence: TGTGCCACCAGTGATTTTCGAGAAAAGCAGTTCTTC. This chain uses TRBV24-1 with TRBJ2-1; the D is unclear. The CDR3 consists of 12 residues. Trimming cost V 1 base and J 11 bases, with 8 bases left between them. The germline CDR1 and CDR2 sequences are KGHDR and SFDVKD.